The rows below give T cell receptor beta chains drawn from one sample of a study of blood T cell repertoires in COVID-19. Produced via immunoSEQ multiplex PCR; TCRdb's table is partial and in-frame only. The sample has some 190,000 clones, around nine tenths seen once. The sample comprised peripheral blood. Receptors originate from a woman aged 35 to 49 who had recovered from COVID-19. The CDR3 runs from the conserved cysteine through the conserved F or W. D genes are given only for firm matches. Clone sizes are given selectively: once, few, many, or a class where the clone is expanded.

v_call	d_call	clone_size	cdr3_length	j_call	cdr3_nt	cdr3_aa
TRBV30	NA	many	13	TRBJ1-2	TGTGCCTGGAGTGTACGGGATCCTTATGGCTACACCTTC	CAWSVRDPYGYTF
TRBV19	NA	NA	14	TRBJ1-5	TGTGCCAGTATGAGGGTCTTAGGCAATCAGCCCCAGCATTTT	CASMRVLGNQPQHF
TRBV29-1	NA	NA	13	TRBJ2-2	TGCAGCGTTGGTCTAGCTAAGAACGGGGAGCTGTTTTTT	CSVGLAKNGELFF
TRBV5-1	NA	NA	14	TRBJ2-7	TGCGCCAGCAGCTTGGATCTTCGGACTACCGAGCAGTACTTC	CASSLDLRTTEQYF
TRBV7-8	TRBD1	NA	15	TRBJ2-7	TGTGCCAGCAGCCCGAGGGACAGGGGAACCTACGAGCAGTACTTC	CASSPRDRGTYEQYF
TRBV5-1	TRBD2	NA	17	TRBJ2-1	TGCGCCAGCAGCTTGGGACTAGCGGGAGGGCGAGCCGCTGAGCAGTTCTTC	CASSLGLAGGRAAEQFF
TRBV7-2	TRBD2	NA	15	TRBJ2-1	TGTGCCAGCAGGTTAGCGGGAGGGACCGGGGTTGAGCAGTTCTTC	CASRLAGGTGVEQFF
TRBV27	TRBD1	NA	15	TRBJ1-6	TGTGCCAGCAGTGTCCGGGACAGGGATAATTCACCCCTCCACTTT	CASSVRDRDNSPLHF
TRBV6-5	TRBD2	NA	15	TRBJ2-1	TGTGCCAGCAGGCCAGCGGGAGGGTCCTACAATGAGCAGTTCTTC	CASRPAGGSYNEQFF
TRBV28	TRBD1	NA	16	TRBJ2-7	TGTGCCAGCAGTCGACCCGGACAGGGAAGCTCCTACGAGCAGTACTTC	CASSRPGQGSSYEQYF
TRBV6-2/TRBV6-3	TRBD1	NA	16	TRBJ2-1	TGTGCCAGCAGTTACCCGGGACAGGCGTCCTACAATGAGCAGTTCTTC	CASSYPGQASYNEQFF
TRBV5-1	NA	NA	12	TRBJ2-5	TGCGCCAGCAGCCTCCAGGAAGAGACCCAGTACTTC	CASSLQEETQYF
TRBV5-4	NA	NA	14	TRBJ1-2	TGTGCCAGCAGCACGGGAGGGCAGAGCTATGGCTACACCTTC	CASSTGGQSYGYTF
TRBV7-2	NA	NA	15	TRBJ2-1	TGTGCCAGCAGCTTAGGCGGGGCCTCAGTATACGAGCAGTTCTTC	CASSLGGASVYEQFF
TRBV15	TRBD1	NA	18	TRBJ1-3	TGTGCCACCAGCAGAGCCGGGACAGGGAGTTCCTCTGGAAACACCATATATTTT	CATSRAGTGSSSGNTIYF
TRBV29-1	TRBD1	NA	13	TRBJ1-2	TGCAGCGTTGATACAGGGGGCACGTTTGGCTACACCTTC	CSVDTGGTFGYTF
TRBV7-2	NA	NA	14	TRBJ2-7	TGTGCCAGCAGCTTAGCCGGGACAACTTCCGAGCAGTACTTC	CASSLAGTTSEQYF
TRBV19	NA	NA	14	TRBJ2-5	TGTGCCAGTAGTATTGGGCAGGGGGGAGAGACCCAGTACTTC	CASSIGQGGETQYF
TRBV6-5	TRBD1	NA	15	TRBJ2-2	TGTGCCAGCACATTCGGACAGGCGAACACCGGGGAGCTGTTTTTT	CASTFGQANTGELFF
TRBV5-8	NA	NA	14	TRBJ1-5	TGTGCCAGCAGCGGGGCCAATAGCAATCAGCCCCAGCATTTT	CASSGANSNQPQHF
TRBV6-5	NA	once	15	TRBJ1-1	TGTGCCAGCAGGTTCCCAGCGGGGGTGAACACTGAAGCTTTCTTT	CASRFPAGVNTEAFF
TRBV28	NA	NA	14	TRBJ1-5	TGTGCCAGCAGCACAGGGAGAGTAGACGGGCCCCAGCATTTT	CASSTGRVDGPQHF
TRBV28	NA	NA	12	TRBJ1-5	TGTGCCAGCAGTTCGGTCAATCAGCCCCAGCATTTT	CASSSVNQPQHF
TRBV14	TRBD2	few	16	TRBJ2-3	TGTGCCAGCAGCCAGGAAGCGGGAGGTTACACAGATACGCAGTATTTT	CASSQEAGGYTDTQYF
TRBV19	TRBD2	NA	16	TRBJ2-1	TGTGCCAGTAGTAACGGACTAGCGGGAGCGGGGAATGAGCAGTTCTTC	CASSNGLAGAGNEQFF
TRBV5-6	TRBD1	few	13	TRBJ2-7	TGTGCCAGCAGCCACGGGACAGGGTTCGAGCAGTACTTC	CASSHGTGFEQYF
TRBV7-2	TRBD2	once	17	TRBJ2-3	TGTGCCAGCAGCCGGCGACTAGCGGGATTCGGGGCAGATACGCAGTATTTT	CASSRRLAGFGADTQYF
TRBV2	NA	NA	14	TRBJ2-3	TGTGCCAGCAGTGAGGGGCTGGCCACAGATACGCAGTATTTT	CASSEGLATDTQYF
TRBV20-1	NA	NA	10	TRBJ1-1	TGCAGTGTTCCAGACAGTGAAGCTTTCTTT	CSVPDSEAFF
TRBV3-1/TRBV3-2	NA	NA	16	TRBJ2-2	TGTGCCAGCAGCCAAGGTCTTAGAGTGAACACCGGGGAGCTGTTTTTT	CASSQGLRVNTGELFF
TRBV10-1	TRBD2	NA	16	TRBJ2-1	TGCGCCAGCAGTGTTACGCGGGAGGGCGGCTACAATGAGCAGTTCTTC	CASSVTREGGYNEQFF
TRBV7-6	NA	NA	16	TRBJ2-3	TGTGCCAGCAGCAACTTAGGGGGATTGAGCACAGATACGCAGTATTTT	CASSNLGGLSTDTQYF
TRBV7-8	TRBD1	NA	15	TRBJ1-2	TGTGCCAGCAGCTCATTTCAGGGGGTGGTCGATGGCTACACCTTC	CASSSFQGVVDGYTF
TRBV19	NA	NA	15	TRBJ2-7	TGTGCCAGTAGTACCAACAGAGCTTCGTCTTACGAGCAGTACTTC	CASSTNRASSYEQYF
TRBV7-2	NA	NA	13	TRBJ2-1	TGTGCCAGCAGCTTAGGGATGAGGAATGAGCAGTTCTTC	CASSLGMRNEQFF
TRBV7-2	NA	NA	15	TRBJ2-7	TGTGCCAGCAGCTTAGTGACGCGGCAATACGACGAGCAGTACTTC	CASSLVTRQYDEQYF
TRBV28	TRBD1	NA	15	TRBJ1-5	TGTGCCAGCAGCTCCGGGACAGGGGCCAATCAGCCCCAGCATTTT	CASSSGTGANQPQHF
TRBV7-9	NA	NA	15	TRBJ2-5	TGTGCCAGCAGCTTAGTTGCGTTTGGAGGGGAGACCCAGTACTTC	CASSLVAFGGETQYF
TRBV5-8	NA	many	14	TRBJ1-2	TGTGCCAGCAGCTTGCGTAATGTCGACTATGGCTACACCTTC	CASSLRNVDYGYTF
TRBV11-2	TRBD2	NA	18	TRBJ2-3	TGTGCCAGCAGCTCCTTTATTACTAGCGGGAGTAGCACAGATACGCAGTATTTT	CASSSFITSGSSTDTQYF
TRBV7-2	NA	NA	14	TRBJ2-7	TGTGCCAGCAGCTTACAAGGGAGATCCTACGAGCAGTACTTC	CASSLQGRSYEQYF
TRBV20-1	NA	NA	13	TRBJ1-1	TGCAGTGCTAGTAAACTTGGGAACACTGAAGCTTTCTTT	CSASKLGNTEAFF
TRBV7-6	NA	NA	15	TRBJ2-3	TGTGCCAGCAACTTAGGGCTCGAACGTACAGATACGCAGTATTTT	CASNLGLERTDTQYF
TRBV9	NA	NA	15	TRBJ1-2	TGTGCCAGCAGCGTGGGCGCATCAAAAAACTATGGCTACACCTTC	CASSVGASKNYGYTF
TRBV20-1	NA	NA	10	TRBJ1-2	TGCAGTGCGGGGGGACGCGGCTACACCTTC	CSAGGRGYTF
TRBV27	TRBD1	NA	15	TRBJ1-6	TGTGCCAGCAGTTTTCAGACAGGGGGCACTTCACCCCTCCACTTT	CASSFQTGGTSPLHF
TRBV28	NA	once	16	TRBJ1-5	TGTGCCAGCAGTCCCTCCGGCAGGGATAGCAATCAGCCCCAGCATTTT	CASSPSGRDSNQPQHF
TRBV18	NA	NA	14	TRBJ1-1	TGTGCCAGCTCCCCTATCCCAGGGGACAATGGAGCTTTCTTT	CASSPIPGDNGAFF
TRBV18	NA	NA	13	TRBJ1-2	TGTGCCAGCTCACCACCGTCCCTATATGGCTACACCTTC	CASSPPSLYGYTF
TRBV11-2	NA	NA	18	TRBJ1-2	TGTGCCAGCAGCTTCTCAGTAGGGACACGATTTTTTAACTATGGCTACACCTTC	CASSFSVGTRFFNYGYTF
TRBV30	TRBD1	NA	13	TRBJ1-2	TGTGCCAGCCAAAACAGGGGGAGGGGTGGCTACACCTTC	CASQNRGRGGYTF
TRBV18	TRBD2	NA	16	TRBJ2-1	TGTGCCAGCTCACCACGGGGGACTAGCGGAGGGAATGAGCAGTTCTTC	CASSPRGTSGGNEQFF
TRBV5-4	TRBD2	NA	16	TRBJ2-2	TGTGCCAGCAGCTTGGGGACTAGCGGGGGCCTCGGGGAGCTGTTTTTT	CASSLGTSGGLGELFF
TRBV5-1	TRBD1	NA	15	TRBJ2-5	TGCGCCAGCTCCGGGGACAGGGGGCCGGGGGAGACCCAGTACTTC	CASSGDRGPGETQYF
TRBV9	NA	NA	16	TRBJ2-1	TGTGCCAGCAGCGTAGACCAGGCTTTCTCCTACAATGAGCAGTTCTTC	CASSVDQAFSYNEQFF
TRBV7-2	NA	NA	14	TRBJ1-1	TGTGCCAGCAGCTACAAAGGGGGGAACACTGAAGCTTTCTTT	CASSYKGGNTEAFF